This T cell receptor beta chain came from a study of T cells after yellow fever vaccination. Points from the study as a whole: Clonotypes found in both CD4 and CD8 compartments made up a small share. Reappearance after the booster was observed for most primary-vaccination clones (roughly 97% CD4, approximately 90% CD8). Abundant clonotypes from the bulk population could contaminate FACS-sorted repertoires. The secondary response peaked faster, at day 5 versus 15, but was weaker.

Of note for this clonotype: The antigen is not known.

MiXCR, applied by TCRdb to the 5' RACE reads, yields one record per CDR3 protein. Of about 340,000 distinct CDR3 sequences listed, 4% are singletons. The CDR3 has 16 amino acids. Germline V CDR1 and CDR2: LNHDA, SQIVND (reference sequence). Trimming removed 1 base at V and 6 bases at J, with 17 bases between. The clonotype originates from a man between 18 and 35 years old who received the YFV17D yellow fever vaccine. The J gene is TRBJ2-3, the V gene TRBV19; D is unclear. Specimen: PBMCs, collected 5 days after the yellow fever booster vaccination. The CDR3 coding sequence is TGTGCCAGTAGTATAGGTCCGGGCACGGATATTGATACGCAGTATTTT. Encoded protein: CASSIGPGTDIDTQYF.